Given below is one T cell receptor beta chain in context. The antigen remains undetermined. This specimen comes from a study of T cell responses to AZD1222 COVID-19 vaccine. Study observations and caveats: Two AZD1222 administrations were followed by greater Spike-specific TCR breadth and depth. Vaccine-related CD4 TCRs covered spike, predominating at 160-218 and 743-854. Seropositive at baseline were only a handful of AZD1222 recipients.

The CDR3 consists of 9 residues. Clones were sequenced by immunoSEQ multiplex PCR, and TCRdb holds only the in-frame ones, with some missing. This sample yields more than 130,000 clones, of which 90% are seen a single time; roughly 3.6% belongs to the top ten. The origin of this receptor is an adult in good health. This chain connects TRBV21-1 to TRBJ1-2. TRBV21-1 is tagged as a pseudogene. The sample in question was peripheral blood, obtained on day 0 of AZD1222 vaccination. DNA of the CDR3: TGTGCCAGCAGCGAGCGGCTCACCTTC. Amino acids: CASSERLTF.